This T cell receptor beta chain was identified during a study of human T cells and chemical hapten exposure. The germline gives CDR1 LGHNA, CDR2 YSLEER. The CDR3 totals 18 residues. V was clipped by 0 bases and J by 2 bases, with 17 bases between them. During construction of the library, unique molecular identifiers were attached to individual cDNA molecules for quantitative, reproducible TCR counting. TCRdb re-analysed the RACE reads in MiXCR, keeping a single row per CDR3 protein. This sample has about 270,000 distinct CDR3 sequences; approximately 8% occur once, and the top ten carry about 1.1%. Stated time point: pre-sensitization, week 0. Documented treatment: therapeutic diphenylcyclopropenone sensitization with weekly scalp DPC.

The starting material was whole blood, obtained in connection with sensitization to the hapten diphenylcyclopropenone (DPC). The receptor comes from a man younger than 35 with alopecia areata. Some clones in this sample may be carry-over from other donors' samples. The chain uses TRBV4-3 and TRBJ1-5; TRBD1 might be the D (5 bases). The CDR3 region has the DNA TGCGCCAGCAGCCAAGATCGGAGAGGGGCTGTAGGCAATCAGCCCCAGCATTTT. It specifies CASSQDRRGAVGNQPQHF.